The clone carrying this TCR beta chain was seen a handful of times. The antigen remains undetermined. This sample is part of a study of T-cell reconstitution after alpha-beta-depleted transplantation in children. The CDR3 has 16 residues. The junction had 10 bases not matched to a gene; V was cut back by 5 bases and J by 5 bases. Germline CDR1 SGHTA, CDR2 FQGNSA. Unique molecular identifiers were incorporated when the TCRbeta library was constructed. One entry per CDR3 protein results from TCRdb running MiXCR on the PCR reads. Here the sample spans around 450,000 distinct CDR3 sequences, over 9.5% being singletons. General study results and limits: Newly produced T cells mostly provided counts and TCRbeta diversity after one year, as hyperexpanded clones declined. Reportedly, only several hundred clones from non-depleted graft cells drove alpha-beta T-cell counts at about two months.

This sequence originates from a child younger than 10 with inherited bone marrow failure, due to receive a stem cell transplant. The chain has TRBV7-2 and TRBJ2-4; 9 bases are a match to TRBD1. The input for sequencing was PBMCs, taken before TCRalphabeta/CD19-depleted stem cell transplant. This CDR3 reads CASSPPGQGIQNIQYF. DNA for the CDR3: TGTGCCAGCAGCCCACCGGGACAGGGAATTCAAAACATTCAGTACTTC.